These 23 T cell receptor beta chains were all obtained from the same sample, sequenced in a study of cytomegalovirus exposure and HLA in healthy donors. 60 Vbeta and 13 Jbeta primers were used in PCR. The protocol was immunoSEQ multiplex PCR, while the TCRdb copy is restricted to in-frame clones and leaves out a portion. The sample consists of some 87,000 clones, 60% to 85% of them appearing once. Sequencing input: PBMCs. The origin of the receptors is a man between 18 and 29 years old in good health and CMV-seropositive.

The chain carries TRBV4-2 and TRBJ2-2; maybe TRBD2 (5 bases). The CDR3 covers 16 residues. Trimming took off 0 bases at V and 5 bases at J, with 13 bases between the two ends. Germline values: CDR1 LGHNA, CDR2 YNFKEQ. The CDR3: CASSQETGLTTGELFF. In nucleotides, the CDR3 is TGTGCCAGCAGCCAAGAAACGGGGTTGACTACCGGGGAGCTGTTTTTT.

The gene calls are TRBV29-1 and TRBJ2-3; no definite D call. Trimming left V 4 bases short and J 1 base short, with 6 bases between. Germline values: CDR1 SQVTM, CDR2 ANQGSEA. The CDR3 covers 12 residues. CDR3 sequence reads: CSVVPGTDTQYF. The CDR3 DNA reads TGCAGCGTTGTACCGGGCACAGATACGCAGTATTTT.

The genes are TRBV4-2 and TRBJ2-7; the D gene is possibly TRBD1 (5 bases). Per germline, CDR1 LGHNA and CDR2 YNFKEQ. Trimming took 0 bases from V and 6 from J, leaving 9 bases between them. This CDR3 contains 13 residues. The CDR3 is CASSQEARVEQYF. Written as DNA, the CDR3 is TGTGCCAGCAGCCAAGAAGCCAGGGTCGAGCAGTACTTC.

This clone was detected ten times or more. The V and J genes are TRBV7-8 and TRBJ2-7; 7 bases align to TRBD2. V was pared by 1 base and J by 3 bases, with 3 bases of the junction left unmatched. The CDR3 totals 14 residues. CDR1 is SGHVS and CDR2 is FQNEAQ in the germline V gene. The CDR3 region is CASSLVAGRYEQYF. CDR3 DNA: TGTGCCAGCAGCTTAGTAGCGGGCCGCTACGAGCAGTACTTC.

The J gene is TRBJ1-5, the V gene TRBV19, with D uncertain. Germline V gives CDR1 LNHDA, CDR2 SQIVND (reference sequence). This CDR3 has 13 residues. The ends were cut back, 8 bases at V and 9 bases at J, with 17 bases in the middle. The CDR3 sequence: CASAHGVDVPQHF. CDR3 nucleotides: TGTGCCAGTGCACACGGGGTAGATGTGCCCCAGCATTTT. Filled out from reference TRBV19 and TRBJ1-5, the complete variable domain reads DGGITQSPKYLFRKEGQNVTLSCEQNLNHDAMYWYRQDPGQGLRLIYYSQIVNDFQKGDIAEGYSVSREKKESFPLTVTSAQKNPTAFYLCASAHGVDVPQHFGDGTRLSIL.

This chain connects TRBV29-1 to TRBJ2-7, with a tentative D call TRBD1 (6 bases). V was trimmed by 6 bases and J by 2 bases, leaving 14 bases between them. This CDR3 is 13 amino acids long. Germline assignment: CDR1 SQVTM and CDR2 ANQGSEA. For the CDR3, the DNA is TGCAGCGTCAAAGGGGGAACCCCCTACGAGCAGTACTTC. Amino acids: CSVKGGTPYEQYF.

The chain recombines TRBV11-2 with TRBJ2-7; TRBD1 matches 8 bases. Germline CDR1 is SGHAT and CDR2 is FQNNGV. Trimming removed 10 bases from V and 3 bases from J; junction bases left unmatched: 23. The CDR3 is made up of 18 amino acids. Here the CDR3 DNA reads TGTGCCACCTCTAGATTGCAGGCTCCGGGACAGGCTTTCTACGAGCAGTACTTC. This gives the protein CATSRLQAPGQAFYEQYF. Using reference TRBV11-2 and TRBJ2-7 for the parts outside the CDR3, the full variable domain is EAGVAQSPRYKIIEKRQSVAFWCNPISGHATLYWYQQILGQGPKLLIQFQNNGVVDDSQLPKDRFSAERLKGVDSTLKIQPAKLEDSAVYLCATSRLQAPGQAFYEQYFGPGTRLTVT.

This rearrangement joins TRBV15 to TRBJ2-2, with 10 positions matching TRBD2. The J segment lost 4 bases and the V segment lost 1 base, leaving 3 bases of the junction unmatched. Per germline, CDR1 LNHNV and CDR2 YYDKDF (reference sequence). This CDR3 comprises 16 residues. This CDR3 reads CATSRVSGRVTGELFF. Written as DNA, the CDR3 is TGTGCCACCAGCAGAGTAAGCGGGAGGGTCACCGGGGAGCTGTTTTTT. Based on the CDR3 plus reference TRBV15 and TRBJ2-2, the full variable domain is DAMVIQNPRYQVTQFGKPVTLSCSQTLNHNVMYWYQQKSSQAPKLLFHYYDKDFNNEADTPDNFQSRRPNTSFCFLDIRSPGLGDTAMYLCATSRVSGRVTGELFFGEGSRLTVL.

The gene calls are TRBV18 and TRBJ2-7; 7 bases map to TRBD1. Per germline, CDR1 KGHSH and CDR2 LQKENI. V gave up 3 bases and J gave up 1 base; unmatched junction bases: 3. The CDR3 is made up of 14 amino acids. Here the CDR3 DNA reads TGTGCCAGCTCACCCCGGGACAGTTCCTACGAGCAGTACTTC. This translates into CASSPRDSSYEQYF.

The V gene is TRBV7-9, the J gene TRBJ2-3, with D tentatively TRBD2 (5 bases). V was shortened by 2 bases and J by 2 bases, with 8 bases between the two germline ends. The CDR3 is 14 amino acids. The germline gives CDR1 SEHNR, CDR2 FQNEAQ (reference sequence). CDR3 DNA: TGTGCCAGCAGCTTAATGGGAGTCACAGATACGCAGTATTTT. Residues: CASSLMGVTDTQYF.

V is TRBV6-5 and J is TRBJ1-2; 11 bases are shared with TRBD1. The CDR3 length is 14 residues. V was clipped by 5 bases and J by 4 bases; unmatched bases: 3. Germline V gene data show CDR1 as MNHEY and CDR2 as SVGAGI. This CDR3 is CASSRDRGGYGYTF. The CDR3 DNA sequence: TGTGCCAGCAGTAGGGACAGGGGGGGCTATGGCTACACCTTC.

The J gene is TRBJ2-3, the V gene TRBV9; possible D gene TRBD2, 5 bases. The germline gives CDR1 SGDLS, CDR2 YYNGEE. The V gene lost 0 bases and the J gene lost 6 bases, with 11 bases spanning the gap. This CDR3 has 14 amino acids. CDR3 sequence (DNA): TGTGCCAGCAGCGTAGCTCACCGCGGGGATACGCAGTATTTT. Its protein is CASSVAHRGDTQYF. The variable domain in full, with the rest retrieved from reference TRBV9 and TRBJ2-3, is DSGVTQTPKHLITATGQRVTLRCSPRSGDLSVYWYQQSLDQGLQFLIQYYNGEERAKGNILERFSAQQFPDLHSELNLSSLELGDSALYFCASSVAHRGDTQYFGPGTRLTVL.

The DNA for the CDR3 is TGTGCCAGCAGCTCTGGACTGGCTCCGACGTTCTTC. This codes for CASSSGLAPTFF. The rearrangement links TRBV5-6 to TRBJ2-1, with D maybe TRBD2 (5 bases). The germline V gene has CDR1 SGHDT and CDR2 YYEEEE. Trimming took off 3 bases at V and 15 bases at J, with 16 bases between the two ends. CDR3 length: 12 residues.

The chain couples TRBV5-4 to TRBJ2-5, with a weak D call TRBD2 (5 bases). The CDR3 runs to 13 residues. V lost 4 bases and J lost 0, with 7 bases in between. CDR1 is SGHNT and CDR2 is YYREEE in the germline V gene (reference sequence). This CDR3 is CASSPGNQETQYF. CDR3 in DNA: TGTGCCAGCAGCCCCGGGAACCAAGAGACCCAGTACTTC.

This clone was picked up a small number of times. This chain uses TRBV7-2 with TRBJ2-7; TRBD2 is a possible D gene (5 bases). The CDR3 covers 12 residues. V lost 8 bases and J 2 bases, leaving 10 bases between the germline ends. The germline V gene encodes CDR1 SGHTA and CDR2 FQGNSA. The DNA for the CDR3 is TGTGCCAGCGGAGGCGGCCCCTACGAGCAGTACTTC. Translation: CASGGGPYEQYF.

The chain combines TRBV9 with TRBJ2-2; D call uncertain. CDR3 size: 15 residues. The V gene lost 0 bases and the J gene lost 6 bases, with 12 bases spanning the gap. Germline V lookup: CDR1 SGDLS, CDR2 YYNGEE. This CDR3 reads CASSVAASGPGELFF. The CDR3 coding sequence is TGTGCCAGCAGCGTAGCAGCCAGTGGGCCCGGGGAGCTGTTTTTT.

This clone was counted only a few times. This chain joins TRBV7-9 and TRBJ2-7; tentative D call: TRBD2 (6 bases). The CDR3 is 15 amino acids. CDR1 SEHNR and CDR2 FQNEAQ come from the germline V gene (reference sequence). V lost 5 bases and J 5 bases, leaving 19 bases between the germline ends. CDR3 in amino acids: CASSPQGRQIHEQYF. CDR3 DNA sequence: TGTGCCAGCAGCCCACAAGGGAGGCAGATCCACGAGCAGTACTTC.

The chain is built from TRBV10-1 and TRBJ1-5, with D maybe TRBD1 (6 bases). Per the germline V gene, CDR1 is WNHNN and CDR2 is SYGVQD (reference sequence). CDR3 size: 16 residues. Trimming stripped 10 bases from V and 0 bases from J, with 19 bases between. The CDR3 DNA reads TGCGCCAACCTACCGATTACAGGGTATAGCAATCAGCCCCAGCATTTT. It is translated as CANLPITGYSNQPQHF.

The chain employs TRBV7-3 and TRBJ2-7; TRBD1 matches at 8 bases. From germline, CDR1 is SGHTA and CDR2 FQGTGA. V lost 5 bases, J lost 2 bases, and 8 bases stayed unmatched. The CDR3 has 15 residues. In nucleotides, the CDR3 is TGTGCCAGCAGCGAATCCGGGACAGGACCCTACGAGCAGTACTTC. It codes for CASSESGTGPYEQYF.

The rearrangement joins TRBV4-1 to TRBJ2-3, with TRBD2 matching 7 bases. The V segment lost 4 bases and the J segment 0 bases; nucleotides outside the gene matches: 7. CDR1 and CDR2 (germline): MGHRA, YSYEKL. The CDR3 contains 16 residues. The CDR3 loop is CASSLQTSWSTDTQYF. CDR3 DNA: TGCGCCAGCAGCCTTCAGACTAGCTGGAGCACAGATACGCAGTATTTT.

The genes are TRBV28 and TRBJ2-7; D ambiguous. Germline lookup yields CDR1 MDHEN and CDR2 SYDVKM. CDR3 length: 15 amino acids. V was cut by 3 bases and J by 2 bases, with 14 bases left in between. CDR3 loop: CASSLVARPPYEQYF. The CDR3 DNA reads as TGTGCCAGCAGTTTGGTGGCGAGGCCCCCCTACGAGCAGTACTTC.

The chain carries TRBV27 and TRBJ1-1; a weak D match, TRBD1 (6 bases). This CDR3 has 15 residues. Trimming stripped 8 bases from V and 1 base from J, with 17 bases between. Germline V gives CDR1 MNHEY, CDR2 SMNVEV (reference sequence). CDR3 amino acids: CASSNRAGGNTEAFF. The CDR3 region has the DNA TGTGCCAGCTCTAACAGGGCAGGAGGGAACACTGAAGCTTTCTTT.

This clone came up a few times. The gene calls are TRBV4-1 and TRBJ1-1; D remains unclear. Germline-derived CDR1 and CDR2 are MGHRA and YSYEKL. The CDR3 is made up of 13 amino acids. V lost 6 bases and J lost 0, with 8 bases in between. DNA for the CDR3: TGCGCCAGCAGGGAGTTTATGAACACTGAAGCTTTCTTT. It is translated as CASREFMNTEAFF.